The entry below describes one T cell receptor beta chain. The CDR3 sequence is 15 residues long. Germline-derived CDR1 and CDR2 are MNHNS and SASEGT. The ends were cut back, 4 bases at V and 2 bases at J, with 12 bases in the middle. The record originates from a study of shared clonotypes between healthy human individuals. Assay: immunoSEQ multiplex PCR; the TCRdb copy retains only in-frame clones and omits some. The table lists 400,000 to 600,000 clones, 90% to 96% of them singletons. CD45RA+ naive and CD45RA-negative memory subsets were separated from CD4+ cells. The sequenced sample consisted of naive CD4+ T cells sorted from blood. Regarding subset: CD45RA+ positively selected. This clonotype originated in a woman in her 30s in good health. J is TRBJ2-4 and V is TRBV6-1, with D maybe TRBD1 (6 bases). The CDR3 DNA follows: TGTGCCAGCAGTGCCTCGGACAGTTCCAAAAACATTCAGTACTTC. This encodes CASSASDSSKNIQYF.